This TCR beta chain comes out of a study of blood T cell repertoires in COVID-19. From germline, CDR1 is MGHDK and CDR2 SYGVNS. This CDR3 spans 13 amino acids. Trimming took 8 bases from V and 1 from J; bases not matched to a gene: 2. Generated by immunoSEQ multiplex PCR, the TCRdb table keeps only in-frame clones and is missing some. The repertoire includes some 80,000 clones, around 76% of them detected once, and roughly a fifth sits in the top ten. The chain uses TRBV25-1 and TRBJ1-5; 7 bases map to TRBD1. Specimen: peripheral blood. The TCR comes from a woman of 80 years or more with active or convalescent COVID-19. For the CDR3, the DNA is TGTGCCAGCGGGGGACAGAGCAATCAGCCCCAGCATTTT. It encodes CASGGQSNQPQHF. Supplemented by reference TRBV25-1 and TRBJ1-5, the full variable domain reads EADIYQTPRYLVIGTGKKITLECSQTMGHDKMYWYQQDPGMELHLIHYSYGVNSTEKGDLSSESTVSRIRTEHFPLTLESARPSHTSQYLCASGGQSNQPQHFGDGTRLSIL.